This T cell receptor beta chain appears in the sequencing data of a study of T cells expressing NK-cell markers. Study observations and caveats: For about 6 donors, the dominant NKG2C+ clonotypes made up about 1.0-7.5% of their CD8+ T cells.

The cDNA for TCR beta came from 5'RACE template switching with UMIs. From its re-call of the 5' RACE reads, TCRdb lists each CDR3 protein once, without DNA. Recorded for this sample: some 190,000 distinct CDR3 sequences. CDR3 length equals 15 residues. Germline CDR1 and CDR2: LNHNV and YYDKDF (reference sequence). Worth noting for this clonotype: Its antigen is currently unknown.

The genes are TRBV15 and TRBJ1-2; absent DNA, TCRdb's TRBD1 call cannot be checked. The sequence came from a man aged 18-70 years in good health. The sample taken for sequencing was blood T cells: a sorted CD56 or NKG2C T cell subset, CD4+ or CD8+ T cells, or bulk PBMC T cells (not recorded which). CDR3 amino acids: CATSRVPGSIDGYTF.